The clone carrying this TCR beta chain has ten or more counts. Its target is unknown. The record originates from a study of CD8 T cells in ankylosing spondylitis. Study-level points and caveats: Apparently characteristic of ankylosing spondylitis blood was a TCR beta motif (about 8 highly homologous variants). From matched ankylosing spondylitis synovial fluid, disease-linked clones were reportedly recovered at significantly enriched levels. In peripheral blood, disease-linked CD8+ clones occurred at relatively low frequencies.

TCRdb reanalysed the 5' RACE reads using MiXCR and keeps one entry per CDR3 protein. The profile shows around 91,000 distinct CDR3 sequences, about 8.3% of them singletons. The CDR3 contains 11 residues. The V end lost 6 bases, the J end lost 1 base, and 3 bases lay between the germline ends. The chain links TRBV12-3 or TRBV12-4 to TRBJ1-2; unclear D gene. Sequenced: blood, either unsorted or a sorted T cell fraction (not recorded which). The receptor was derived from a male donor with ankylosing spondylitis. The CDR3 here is CASRFNYGYTF. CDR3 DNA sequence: TGTGCCAGCAGATTTAACTATGGCTACACCTTC.